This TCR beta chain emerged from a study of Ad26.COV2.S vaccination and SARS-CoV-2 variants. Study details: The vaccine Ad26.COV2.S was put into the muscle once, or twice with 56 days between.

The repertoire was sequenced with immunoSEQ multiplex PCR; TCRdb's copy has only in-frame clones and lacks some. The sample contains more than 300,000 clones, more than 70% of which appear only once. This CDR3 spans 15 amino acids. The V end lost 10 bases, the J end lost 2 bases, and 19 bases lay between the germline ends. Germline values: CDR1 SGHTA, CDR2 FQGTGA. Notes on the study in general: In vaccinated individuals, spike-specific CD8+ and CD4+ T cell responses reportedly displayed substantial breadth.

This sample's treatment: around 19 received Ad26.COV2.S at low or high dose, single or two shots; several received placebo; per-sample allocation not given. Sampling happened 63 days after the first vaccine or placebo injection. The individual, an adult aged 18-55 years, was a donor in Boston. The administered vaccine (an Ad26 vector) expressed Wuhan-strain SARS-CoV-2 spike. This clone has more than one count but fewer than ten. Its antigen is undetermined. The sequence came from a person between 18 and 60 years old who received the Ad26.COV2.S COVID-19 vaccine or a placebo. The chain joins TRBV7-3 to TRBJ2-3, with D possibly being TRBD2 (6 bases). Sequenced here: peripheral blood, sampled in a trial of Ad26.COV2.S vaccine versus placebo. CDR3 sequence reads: CATMPSGLPTDTQYF. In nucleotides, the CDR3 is TGTGCCACCATGCCGTCGGGACTCCCCACAGATACGCAGTATTTT.